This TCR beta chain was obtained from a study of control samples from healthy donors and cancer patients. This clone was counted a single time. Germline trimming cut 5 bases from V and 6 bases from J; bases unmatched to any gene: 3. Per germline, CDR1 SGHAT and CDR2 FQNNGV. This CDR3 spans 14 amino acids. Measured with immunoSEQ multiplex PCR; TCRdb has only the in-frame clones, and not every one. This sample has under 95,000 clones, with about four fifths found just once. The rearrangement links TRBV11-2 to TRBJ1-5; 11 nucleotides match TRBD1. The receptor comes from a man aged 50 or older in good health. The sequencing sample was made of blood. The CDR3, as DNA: TGTGCCAGCAGCCTGGGACAGGGGGGTCAGCCCCAGCATTTT. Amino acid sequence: CASSLGQGGQPQHF.